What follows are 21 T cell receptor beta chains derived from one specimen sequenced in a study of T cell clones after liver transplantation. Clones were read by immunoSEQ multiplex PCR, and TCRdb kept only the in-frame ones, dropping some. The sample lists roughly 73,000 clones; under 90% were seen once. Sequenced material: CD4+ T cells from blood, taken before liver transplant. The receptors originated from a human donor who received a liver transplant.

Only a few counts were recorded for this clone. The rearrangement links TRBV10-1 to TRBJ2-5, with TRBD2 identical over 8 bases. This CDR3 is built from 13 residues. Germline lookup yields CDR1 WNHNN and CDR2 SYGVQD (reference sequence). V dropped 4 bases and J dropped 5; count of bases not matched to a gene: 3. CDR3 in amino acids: CASSVAGRETQYF. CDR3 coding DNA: TGCGCCAGCAGTGTAGCGGGAAGGGAGACCCAGTACTTC.

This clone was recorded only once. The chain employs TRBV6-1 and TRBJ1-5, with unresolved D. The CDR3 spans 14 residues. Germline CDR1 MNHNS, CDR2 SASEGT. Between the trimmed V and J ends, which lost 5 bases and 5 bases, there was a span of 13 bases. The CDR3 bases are TGTGCCAGCAGTCAAGGGAACAGTTATCAGCCCCAGCATTTT. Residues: CASSQGNSYQPQHF.

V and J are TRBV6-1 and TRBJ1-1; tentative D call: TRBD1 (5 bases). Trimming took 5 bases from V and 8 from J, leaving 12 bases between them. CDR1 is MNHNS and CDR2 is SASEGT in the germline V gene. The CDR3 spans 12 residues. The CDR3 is CASSLDRLEAFF. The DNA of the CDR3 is TGTGCCAGCAGTCTCGACAGACTCGAAGCTTTCTTT.

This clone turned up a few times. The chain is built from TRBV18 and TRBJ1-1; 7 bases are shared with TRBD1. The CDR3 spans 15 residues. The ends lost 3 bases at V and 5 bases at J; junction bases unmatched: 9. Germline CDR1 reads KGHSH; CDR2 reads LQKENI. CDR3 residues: CASSPRTGAGTEAFF. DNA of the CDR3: TGTGCCAGCTCACCCCGGACAGGAGCGGGAACTGAAGCTTTCTTT.

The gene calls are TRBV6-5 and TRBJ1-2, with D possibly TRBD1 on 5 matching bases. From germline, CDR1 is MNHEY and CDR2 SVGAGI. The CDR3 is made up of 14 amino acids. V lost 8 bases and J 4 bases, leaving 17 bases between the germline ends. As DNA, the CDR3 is TGTGCCAGCCGGGGGAACCTAGCCTCCTATGGCTACACCTTC. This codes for CASRGNLASYGYTF.

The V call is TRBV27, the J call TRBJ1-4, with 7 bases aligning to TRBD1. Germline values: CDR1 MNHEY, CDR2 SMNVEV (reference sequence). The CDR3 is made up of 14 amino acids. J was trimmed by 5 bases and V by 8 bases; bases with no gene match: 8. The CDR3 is CASSQRGQNEKLFF. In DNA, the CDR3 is TGTGCCAGCTCACAGCGGGGACAGAATGAAAAACTGTTTTTT.

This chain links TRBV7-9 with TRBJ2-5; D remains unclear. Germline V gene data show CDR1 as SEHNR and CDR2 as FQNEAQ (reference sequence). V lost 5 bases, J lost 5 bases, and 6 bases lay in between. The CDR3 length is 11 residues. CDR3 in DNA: TGTGCCAGCAGCCAGTTGGAGACCCAGTACTTC. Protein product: CASSQLETQYF.

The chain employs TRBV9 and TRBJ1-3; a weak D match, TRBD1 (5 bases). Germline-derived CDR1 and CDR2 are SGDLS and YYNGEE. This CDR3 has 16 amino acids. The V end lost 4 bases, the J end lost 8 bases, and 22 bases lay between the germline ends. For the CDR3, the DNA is TGTGCCAGCAGCCACCCCTCTTCTGGGGCAGGATACACCATATATTTT. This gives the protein CASSHPSSGAGYTIYF.

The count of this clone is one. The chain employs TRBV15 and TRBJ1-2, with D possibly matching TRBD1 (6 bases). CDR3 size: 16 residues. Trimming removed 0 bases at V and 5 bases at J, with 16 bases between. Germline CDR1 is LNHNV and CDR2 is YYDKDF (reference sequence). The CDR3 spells CATSRDKAGVRYGYTF. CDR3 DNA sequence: TGTGCCACCAGCAGAGATAAGGCAGGGGTTCGTTATGGCTACACCTTC.

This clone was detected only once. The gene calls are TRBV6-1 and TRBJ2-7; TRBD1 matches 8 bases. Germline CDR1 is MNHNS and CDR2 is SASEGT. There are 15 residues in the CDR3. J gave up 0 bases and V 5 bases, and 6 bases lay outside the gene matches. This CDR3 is CASSPRTGSSYEQYF. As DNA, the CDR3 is TGTGCCAGCAGTCCCCGGACAGGGAGCTCCTACGAGCAGTACTTC.

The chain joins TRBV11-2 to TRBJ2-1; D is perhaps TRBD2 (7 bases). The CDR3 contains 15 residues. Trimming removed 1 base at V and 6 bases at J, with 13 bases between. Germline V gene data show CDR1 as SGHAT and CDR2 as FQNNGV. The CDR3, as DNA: TGTGCCAGCAGCTTAGGTATAGGGGGGGCCAATGAGCAGTTCTTC. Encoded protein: CASSLGIGGANEQFF.

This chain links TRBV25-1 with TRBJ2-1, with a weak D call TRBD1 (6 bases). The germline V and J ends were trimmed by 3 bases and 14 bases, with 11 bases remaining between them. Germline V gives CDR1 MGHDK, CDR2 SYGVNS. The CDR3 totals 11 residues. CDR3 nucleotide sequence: TGTGCCAGCAGTGAGGGGGCAAGGAAGTTCTTC. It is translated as CASSEGARKFF.

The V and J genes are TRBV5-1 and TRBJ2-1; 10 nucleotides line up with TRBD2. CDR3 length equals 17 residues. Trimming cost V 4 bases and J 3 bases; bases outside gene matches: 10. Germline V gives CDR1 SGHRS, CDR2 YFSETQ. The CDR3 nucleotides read TGCGCCAGCAGCCTCGCTCCCACTAGCGGGAACTACAATGAGCAGTTCTTC. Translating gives CASSLAPTSGNYNEQFF. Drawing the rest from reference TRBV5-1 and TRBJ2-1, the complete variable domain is KAGVTQTPRYLIKTRGQQVTLSCSPISGHRSVSWYQQTPGQGLQFLFEYFSETQRNKGNFPGRFSGRQFSNSRSEMNVSTLELGDSALYLCASSLAPTSGNYNEQFFGPGTRLTVL.

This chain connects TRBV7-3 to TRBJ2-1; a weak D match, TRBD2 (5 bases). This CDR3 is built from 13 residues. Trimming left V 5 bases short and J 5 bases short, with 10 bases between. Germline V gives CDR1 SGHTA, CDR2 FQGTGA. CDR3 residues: CASSAGPNNEQFF. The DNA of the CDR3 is TGTGCCAGCAGCGCGGGCCCAAACAATGAGCAGTTCTTC.

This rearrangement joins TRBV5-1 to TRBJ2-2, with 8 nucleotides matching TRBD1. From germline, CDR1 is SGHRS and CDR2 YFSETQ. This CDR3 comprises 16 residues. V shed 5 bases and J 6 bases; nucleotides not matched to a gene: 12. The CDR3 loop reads CASRPSTGGTSGELFF. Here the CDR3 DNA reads TGCGCCAGCAGACCATCAACAGGGGGAACGTCCGGGGAGCTGTTTTTT.

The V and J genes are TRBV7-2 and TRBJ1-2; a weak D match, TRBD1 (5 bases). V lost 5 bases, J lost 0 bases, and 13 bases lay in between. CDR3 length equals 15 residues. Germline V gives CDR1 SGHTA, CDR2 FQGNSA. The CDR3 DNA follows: TGTGCCAGCAGCCGAGGACACGTAGCTAACTATGGCTACACCTTC. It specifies CASSRGHVANYGYTF.

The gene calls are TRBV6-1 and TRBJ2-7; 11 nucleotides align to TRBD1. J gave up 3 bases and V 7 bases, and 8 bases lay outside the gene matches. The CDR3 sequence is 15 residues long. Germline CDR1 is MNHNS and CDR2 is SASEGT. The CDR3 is CASISGQGANYEQYF. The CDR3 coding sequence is TGTGCCAGCATTAGTGGACAGGGGGCAAACTACGAGCAGTACTTC.

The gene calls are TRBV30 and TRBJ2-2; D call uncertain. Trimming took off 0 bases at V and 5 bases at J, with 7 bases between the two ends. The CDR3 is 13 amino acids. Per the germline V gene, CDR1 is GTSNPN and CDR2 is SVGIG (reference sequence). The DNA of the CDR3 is TGTGCCTGGAGTGTTTATTGGACCGGGGAGCTGTTTTTT. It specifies CAWSVYWTGELFF.

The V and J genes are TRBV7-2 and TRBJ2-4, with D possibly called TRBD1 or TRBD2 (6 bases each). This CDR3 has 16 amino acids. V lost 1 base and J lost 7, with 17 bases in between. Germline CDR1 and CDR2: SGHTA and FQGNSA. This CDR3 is CASSLGDGGFGNIQYF. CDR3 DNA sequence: TGTGCCAGCAGCTTAGGGGACGGGGGCTTCGGTAACATTCAGTACTTC.

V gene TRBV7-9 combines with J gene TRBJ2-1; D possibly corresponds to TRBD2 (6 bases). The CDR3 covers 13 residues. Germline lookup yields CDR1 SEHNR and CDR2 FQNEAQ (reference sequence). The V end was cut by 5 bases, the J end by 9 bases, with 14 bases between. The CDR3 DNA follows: TGTGCCAGCAGCACACCGGCGGGGCTTGAGCAGTTCTTC. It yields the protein CASSTPAGLEQFF.

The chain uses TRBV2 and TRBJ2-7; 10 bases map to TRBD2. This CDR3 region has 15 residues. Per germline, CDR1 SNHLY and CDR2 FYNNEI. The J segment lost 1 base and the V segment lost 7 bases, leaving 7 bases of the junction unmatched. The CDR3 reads CASIPFSGRSYEQYF. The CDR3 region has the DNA TGTGCCAGCATCCCATTTAGCGGGAGGTCCTACGAGCAGTACTTC.